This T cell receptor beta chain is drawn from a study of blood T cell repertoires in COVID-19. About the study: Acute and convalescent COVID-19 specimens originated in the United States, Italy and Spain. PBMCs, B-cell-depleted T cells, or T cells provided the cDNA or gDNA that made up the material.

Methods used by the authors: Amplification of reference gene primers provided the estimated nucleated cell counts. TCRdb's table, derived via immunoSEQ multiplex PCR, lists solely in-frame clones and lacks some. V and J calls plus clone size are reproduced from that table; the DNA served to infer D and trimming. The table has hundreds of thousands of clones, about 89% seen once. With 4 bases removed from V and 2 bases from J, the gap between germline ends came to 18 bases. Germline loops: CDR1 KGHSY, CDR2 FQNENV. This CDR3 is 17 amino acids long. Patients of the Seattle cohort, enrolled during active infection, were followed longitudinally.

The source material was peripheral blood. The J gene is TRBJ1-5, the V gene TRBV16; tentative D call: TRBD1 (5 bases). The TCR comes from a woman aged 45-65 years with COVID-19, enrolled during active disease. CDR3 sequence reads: CASSPRSGIEGNQPQHF. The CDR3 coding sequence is TGTGCCAGCAGCCCCCGCTCAGGGATCGAGGGCAATCAGCCCCAGCATTTT. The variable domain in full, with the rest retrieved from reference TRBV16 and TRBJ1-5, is GEEVAQTPKHLVRGEGQKAKLYCAPIKGHSYVFWYQQVLKNEFKFLISFQNENVFDETGMPKERFSAKCLPNSPCSLEIQATKLEDSAVYFCASSPRSGIEGNQPQHFGDGTRLSIL.